The rows below give T cell receptor beta chains drawn from one sample of a study of T cell responses to AZD1222 COVID-19 vaccine. Some clones are missing from TCRdb's copy, which holds only in-frame ones; the method was immunoSEQ multiplex PCR. The sample holds around 130,000 clones, over 90% seen once. The sequencing here drew on peripheral blood, taken on day 0 of AZD1222 vaccination. The receptors were sampled from an adult in good health. CDR3s include the opening cysteine and the closing phenylalanine or tryptophan. Fields, in order: D gene, J gene, clone size, V gene, CDR3 DNA, CDR3 protein. A D gene is named only where the DNA matches it firmly. The listing skips clone size in some rows; elsewhere it reads once, few, many or a size class.

NA | TRBJ1-1 | NA | TRBV27 | TGTGCCAGCAGTTTAGACAGACTAAACACTGAAGCTTTCTTT | CASSLDRLNTEAFF
NA | TRBJ1-1 | NA | TRBV28 | TGTGCCAGCAGTTTACTACTTCGGGGTGAAGCTTTCTTT | CASSLLLRGEAFF
TRBD2 | TRBJ2-7 | few | TRBV7-2 | TGTGCCAGCAGGCTCCAGGGGACTAGCTCCTACGAGCAGTACTTC | CASRLQGTSSYEQYF
NA | TRBJ1-1 | once | TRBV6-6 | TGTGCCAGCAGTTACCGAAACCCAACAGGGCTGACTGAAGCTTTCTTT | CASSYRNPTGLTEAFF
NA | TRBJ1-4 | NA | TRBV5-1 | TGCGCCAGCAGCTTGGGAGCAGGGAGTCCCGAAAAACTGTTTTTT | CASSLGAGSPEKLFF
NA | TRBJ2-7 | NA | TRBV12-2 | TGTGCAAGTCGCTTAGACAGCGACTCCTACGAGCAGTACTTC | CASRLDSDSYEQYF
NA | TRBJ1-4 | once | TRBV5-1 | TGCGCCAGCGCCAGGGCAGCAACTAATGAAAAACTGTTTTTT | CASARAATNEKLFF
NA | TRBJ1-5 | NA | TRBV19 | TGTGCCAGTAGTCCTAGGCCTGATCAGCCCCAGCATTTT | CASSPRPDQPQHF
NA | TRBJ1-2 | NA | TRBV7-9 | TGTGCCAGCAGCCATGGGCGTGGCTACACCTTC | CASSHGRGYTF
NA | TRBJ1-2 | NA | TRBV5-1 | TGCGCCAGCAGCCCTACTCTCTCCTATGGCTACACCTTC | CASSPTLSYGYTF
TRBD2 | TRBJ2-7 | NA | TRBV5-4 | TGTGCCAGCAGCTGGGCTGGACTAGCGGGTAACTACGAGCAGTACTTC | CASSWAGLAGNYEQYF
TRBD2 | TRBJ2-5 | NA | TRBV4-2 | TGTGCCAGCAGCCACAGCGGGGGGGCCGAGGAGACCCAGTACTTC | CASSHSGGAEETQYF
TRBD1 | TRBJ1-3 | once | TRBV6-5 | TGTGCCAGCCGCCTTGGGACAGGGTCTGGAAACACCATATATTTT | CASRLGTGSGNTIYF
TRBD2 | TRBJ2-2 | NA | TRBV4-1 | TGCGCCAGCAGCCAGACGACAGCGGGGGGAACTACCGGGGAGCTGTTTTTT | CASSQTTAGGTTGELFF